This is a list of T cell receptor beta chains from one sample in a study of beta chain features in type 1 diabetes. Libraries were prepared by immunoSEQ multiplex PCR; TCRdb keeps only in-frame clonotypes and omits some of them. The profile shows about 650,000 clones, over 10% of them singletons. The specimen sequenced was naive CD4+ T cells from blood. The source of these receptors is a man aged 30 to 45 with type 1 diabetes. Both conserved end residues are part of each CDR3. Each record gives: V gene, clone size, D gene, J gene, CDR3 protein, CDR3 DNA. The D gene is left open where the match is weak. Size tells how often a clone was seen (once, few, many) or the class of an expanded clone, and some rows leave it out.

TRBV5-4	few	TRBD1	TRBJ1-2	CASSSMGTGNYGYTF	TGTGCCAGCAGTTCGATGGGGACAGGGAACTATGGCTACACCTTC
TRBV5-1	.	.	TRBJ1-3	CASSLMSGSSGNTIYF	TGCGCCAGCAGCTTGATGTCAGGATCCTCTGGAAACACCATATATTTT
TRBV4-2	.	.	TRBJ1-4	CASSRDGQGEKLFF	TGTGCCAGCAGCCGGGACGGCCAAGGGGAAAAACTGTTTTTT
TRBV5-4	.	TRBD1	TRBJ1-2	CASSLERGQSNF	TGTGCCAGCAGCCTTGAGCGGGGACAGAGCAACTTC
TRBV14	few	TRBD1	TRBJ2-7	CASSKTGPSYEQYF	TGTGCCAGCAGCAAGACAGGGCCTTCCTACGAGCAGTACTTC
TRBV27	.	.	TRBJ1-2	CASSPGDGYTF	TGTGCCAGCAGTCCAGGGGATGGCTACACCTTC
TRBV18	.	.	TRBJ1-2	CASSAGPRTDYGYTF	TGTGCCAGCTCAGCTGGACCCAGGACGGACTATGGCTACACCTTC
TRBV18	.	.	TRBJ2-3	CASSPGDTTDTQYF	TGTGCCAGCTCACCAGGGGACACGACAGATACGCAGTATTTT
TRBV7-2	.	TRBD1	TRBJ2-1	CASSLDRGPYNEQFF	TGTGCCAGCAGCTTAGACAGGGGACCCTACAATGAGCAGTTCTTC
TRBV2	.	.	TRBJ1-2	CASSDTDNYGYTF	TGTGCCAGCAGTGACACAGATAACTATGGCTACACCTTC
TRBV11-3	.	.	TRBJ2-2	CAASYTGELFF	TGTGCCGCTTCTTACACCGGGGAGCTGTTTTTT
TRBV2	.	.	TRBJ1-2	CASSVTRDGLAYGYTF	TGTGCCAGCAGTGTGACCCGGGACGGCCTAGCATATGGCTACACCTTC
TRBV14	few	TRBD1	TRBJ2-1	CASSQLETGTGEDEQFF	TGTGCCAGCAGCCAATTGGAGACCGGGACAGGGGAAGATGAGCAGTTCTTC
TRBV4-3	.	.	TRBJ1-6	CASSQEGARSPLHF	TGCGCCAGCAGCCAAGAGGGGGCGCGATCACCCCTCCACTTT
TRBV5-6	.	.	TRBJ2-7	CASSLESSYEQYF	TGTGCCAGCAGCTTGGAGTCTTCCTACGAGCAGTACTTC
TRBV29-1	few	TRBD1	TRBJ1-2	CSVELTGYGYTF	TGCAGCGTTGAACTGACAGGGTATGGCTACACCTTC
TRBV19	few	.	TRBJ1-4	CASSAGRLQTNEKLFF	TGTGCCAGTAGTGCAGGACGGCTCCAAACTAATGAAAAACTGTTTTTT
TRBV4-2	few	.	TRBJ1-1	CATSIGGTNTEAFF	TGTGCCACTTCGATTGGGGGGACTAACACTGAAGCTTTCTTT
TRBV2	few	.	TRBJ1-3	CASSEEDTAGNTIYF	TGTGCCAGCAGTGAGGAGGACACGGCAGGAAACACCATATATTTT
TRBV6-5	.	.	TRBJ1-1	CASRFNRYTEAFF	TGTGCCAGCAGATTTAATCGGTACACTGAAGCTTTCTTT
TRBV6-5	few	.	TRBJ1-2	CASSYSISGNYGYTF	TGTGCCAGCAGTTACTCGATCTCGGGTAACTATGGCTACACCTTC
TRBV18	few	.	TRBJ1-1	CASSFDSLNTEAFF	TGTGCCAGCTCATTCGACAGCTTGAACACTGAAGCTTTCTTT
TRBV4-3	.	.	TRBJ1-1	CASSQDSGWMGRAFF	TGCGCCAGCAGCCAAGATAGTGGGTGGATGGGTAGAGCTTTCTTT
TRBV7-2	few	.	TRBJ2-5	CASSLGDLQETQYF	TGTGCCAGCAGCCTTGGGGACTTACAAGAGACCCAGTACTTC
TRBV6-5	.	TRBD2	TRBJ2-1	CASSLAGGRGNEQFF	TGTGCCAGCAGCCTAGCGGGGGGGAGGGGCAATGAGCAGTTCTTC